A single sample is the source of the 13 T cell receptor beta chains below, sequenced in a study of blood T cell repertoires in COVID-19. The assay was immunoSEQ multiplex PCR, and TCRdb's table has in-frame clones only and misses some. The sample lists under 150,000 clones, roughly 79% occurring once. Input material: PBMCs or T cells enriched from blood (not recorded which). These receptor sequences come from a woman aged 50 to 60 who had recovered from COVID-19.

The V call is TRBV27, the J call TRBJ1-5; 7 nucleotides align to TRBD1. The germline gives CDR1 MNHEY, CDR2 SMNVEV (reference sequence). Unmatched junction bases numbered 5, after V lost 3 bases and J lost 6 bases. The CDR3 sequence is 14 residues long. CDR3 nucleotide sequence: TGTGCCAGCAGTTTCGGCAGGGGGTCTCAGCCCCAGCATTTT. As protein: CASSFGRGSQPQHF.

This clone was detected only a few times. This chain uses TRBV11-2 with TRBJ1-1; tentatively, D is TRBD1 (5 bases). The CDR3 has 14 residues. Germline CDR1 reads SGHAT; CDR2 reads FQNNGV. V gave up 3 bases and J gave up 5 bases, with 13 bases separating them. The CDR3 spells CASSFSGGVTEAFF. The DNA for the CDR3 is TGTGCCAGCAGCTTTAGCGGGGGGGTGACTGAAGCTTTCTTT.

V usage is TRBV30 and J usage is TRBJ1-1; no reliable D call. This CDR3 has 14 residues. Germline V gives CDR1 GTSNPN, CDR2 SVGIG (reference sequence). V dropped 4 bases and J dropped 5 bases, with 17 bases sitting between them. DNA for the CDR3: TGTGCCTGGACCCCCAAGGTCCGAGGGACTGAAGCTTTCTTT. This gives the protein CAWTPKVRGTEAFF.

CDR3 DNA: TGCAGCGTAGAACAGGGTTCAGATACGCAGTATTTT. The encoded protein is CSVEQGSDTQYF. V is TRBV29-1 and J is TRBJ2-3, with a weak D call TRBD1 (6 bases). The germline gives CDR1 SQVTM, CDR2 ANQGSEA. Trimming left V 6 bases short and J 4 bases short, with 11 bases between. The CDR3 extends over 12 amino acids.

This sequence joins TRBV6-5 and TRBJ2-2; 7 bases align to TRBD1. The CDR3 has 15 residues. Germline V CDR1 and CDR2: MNHEY, SVGAGI. Losses at the gene ends were 5 bases for V and 4 bases for J; bases not matched to a gene: 7. The CDR3 region is CASSTNRGPTGELFF. The CDR3 DNA reads TGTGCCAGCAGTACAAACAGGGGCCCCACCGGGGAGCTGTTTTTT.

This clone was seen a few times. The rearrangement links TRBV27 to TRBJ1-3, with 7 bases fitting TRBD1. V was pared by 6 bases and J by 4 bases, with 9 bases of the junction left unmatched. The CDR3 loop spans 15 amino acids. Looked up from germline, CDR1 is MNHEY and CDR2 is SMNVEV (reference sequence). DNA for the CDR3: TGTGCCAGCAGACGGACAGGTCGTACCGGAAACACCATATATTTT. As protein: CASRRTGRTGNTIYF.

The chain joins TRBV11-2 to TRBJ2-3; weak D call: TRBD2 (6 bases). V was pared by 5 bases and J by 5 bases, with 14 bases between. Germline assignment: CDR1 SGHAT and CDR2 FQNNGV. The CDR3 totals 14 residues. The CDR3 protein is CASSPTSWGDTQYF. The CDR3 DNA sequence: TGTGCCAGCAGCCCGACTAGTTGGGGAGATACGCAGTATTTT.

This clone appeared once. The chain employs TRBV27 and TRBJ1-1, with 8 bases identical to TRBD1. The V and J ends lost 6 bases and 0 bases, in that order; junction bases with no gene match: 12. CDR1 is MNHEY and CDR2 is SMNVEV in the germline V gene (reference sequence). CDR3 size: 17 residues. The CDR3 spells CASRQTGVALMNTEAFF. The CDR3 region has the DNA TGTGCCAGCAGGCAGACAGGGGTGGCCCTCATGAACACTGAAGCTTTCTTT.

This CDR3 reads CASSSGLVKDTGELFF. The CDR3 region has the DNA TGCGCCAGCAGTTCGGGACTAGTAAAGGACACCGGGGAGCTGTTTTTT. The chain carries TRBV10-1 and TRBJ2-2, with 8 bases aligning to TRBD2. This CDR3 spans 16 amino acids. Trimming removed 5 bases from V and 3 bases from J; junction bases left unmatched: 8. Germline values: CDR1 WNHNN, CDR2 SYGVQD (reference sequence).

The rearrangement uses TRBV2 and TRBJ1-2, with 7 bases identical to TRBD1. The CDR3 sequence is 13 residues long. CDR1 and CDR2 from the germline V gene are SNHLY and FYNNEI. V lost 7 bases to trimming and J lost 4 bases; unmatched junction nucleotides: 6. CDR3 DNA: TGTGCCAGCACCAGAGGGGGCAGCTATGGCTACACCTTC. Its translation: CASTRGGSYGYTF.

The rearrangement joins TRBV5-4 to TRBJ1-1, with a weak D call TRBD1 (6 bases). The V end lost 5 bases, the J end lost 6 bases, and 14 bases lay between the germline ends. CDR3 length: 13 residues. Per the germline V gene, CDR1 is SGHNT and CDR2 is YYREEE (reference sequence). As DNA, the CDR3 is TGTGCCAGCAGGTCCGAACAGGGACCTGAAGCTTTCTTT. Protein sequence: CASRSEQGPEAFF.

The chain combines TRBV5-1 with TRBJ2-7, with a tentative D call TRBD2 (6 bases). Germline V lookup: CDR1 SGHRS, CDR2 YFSETQ. Between the trimmed V and J ends, which lost 4 bases and 2 bases, there was a span of 19 bases. The CDR3 contains 16 residues. CDR3 sequence reads: CASSGGTLGVAYEQYF. The CDR3 coding sequence is TGCGCCAGCAGCGGCGGGACCCTGGGGGTCGCCTACGAGCAGTACTTC. Supplemented by reference TRBV5-1 and TRBJ2-7, the full variable domain reads KAGVTQTPRYLIKTRGQQVTLSCSPISGHRSVSWYQQTPGQGLQFLFEYFSETQRNKGNFPGRFSGRQFSNSRSEMNVSTLELGDSALYLCASSGGTLGVAYEQYFGPGTRLTVT.

The chain couples TRBV13 to TRBJ2-5, with TRBD1 matching over 8 bases. Germline CDR1 and CDR2: PRHDT and FYEKMQ (reference sequence). There are 15 residues in the CDR3. The V segment lost 8 bases and the J segment 2 bases; nucleotides outside the gene matches: 10. Here the CDR3 DNA reads TGTGCCAGCCTACACAAACAGGGGGGTCAAGAGACCCAGTACTTC. Residues: CASLHKQGGQETQYF.